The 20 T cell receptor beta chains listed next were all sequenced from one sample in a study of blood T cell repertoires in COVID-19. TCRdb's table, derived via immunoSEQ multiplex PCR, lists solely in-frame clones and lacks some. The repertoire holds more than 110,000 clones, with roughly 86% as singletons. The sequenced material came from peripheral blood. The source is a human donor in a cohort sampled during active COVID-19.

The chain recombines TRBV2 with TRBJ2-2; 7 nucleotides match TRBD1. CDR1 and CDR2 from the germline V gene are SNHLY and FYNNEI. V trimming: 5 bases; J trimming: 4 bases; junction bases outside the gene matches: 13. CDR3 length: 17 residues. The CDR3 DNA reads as TGTGCCAGCAGTACCGGGACAGAAATTATTCGCACCGGGGAGCTGTTTTTT. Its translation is CASSTGTEIIRTGELFF.

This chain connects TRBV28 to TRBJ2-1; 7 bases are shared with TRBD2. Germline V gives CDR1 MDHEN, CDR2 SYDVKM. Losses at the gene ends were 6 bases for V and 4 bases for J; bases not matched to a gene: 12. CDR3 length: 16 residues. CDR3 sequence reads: CASRTLAGENYNEQFF. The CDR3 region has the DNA TGTGCCAGCAGGACTCTCGCGGGGGAGAATTACAATGAGCAGTTCTTC.

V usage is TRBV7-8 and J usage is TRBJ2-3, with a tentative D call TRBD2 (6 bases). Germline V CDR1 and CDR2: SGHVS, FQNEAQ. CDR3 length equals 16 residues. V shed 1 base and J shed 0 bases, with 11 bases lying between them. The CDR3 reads CASSLGLVGSTDTQYF. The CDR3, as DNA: TGTGCCAGCAGCTTAGGACTAGTGGGTAGCACAGATACGCAGTATTTT. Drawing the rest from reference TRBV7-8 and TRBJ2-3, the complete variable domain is GAGVSQSPRYKVAKRGQDVALRCDPISGHVSLFWYQQALGQGPEFLTYFQNEAQLDKSGLPSDRFFAERPEGSVSTLKIQRTQQEDSAVYLCASSLGLVGSTDTQYFGPGTRLTVL.

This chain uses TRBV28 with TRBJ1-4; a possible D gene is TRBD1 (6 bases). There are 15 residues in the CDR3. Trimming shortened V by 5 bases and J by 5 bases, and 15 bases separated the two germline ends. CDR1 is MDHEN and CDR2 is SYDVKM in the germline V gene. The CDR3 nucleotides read TGTGCCAGCAGTCCAGCCGGGACACGGAATGAAAAACTGTTTTTT. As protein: CASSPAGTRNEKLFF.

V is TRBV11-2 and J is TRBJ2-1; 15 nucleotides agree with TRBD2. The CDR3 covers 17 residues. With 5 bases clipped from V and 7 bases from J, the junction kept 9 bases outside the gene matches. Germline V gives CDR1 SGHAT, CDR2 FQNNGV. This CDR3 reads CASSLGLAGGAGNEQFF. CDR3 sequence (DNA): TGTGCCAGCAGCCTCGGACTAGCGGGGGGGGCCGGGAATGAGCAGTTCTTC.

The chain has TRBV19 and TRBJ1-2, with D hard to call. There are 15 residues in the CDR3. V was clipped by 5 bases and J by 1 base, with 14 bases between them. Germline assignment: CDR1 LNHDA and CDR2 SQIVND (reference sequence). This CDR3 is CASSPTTSYNYGYTF. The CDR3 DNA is TGTGCCAGTAGTCCAACTACCAGTTATAACTATGGCTACACCTTC. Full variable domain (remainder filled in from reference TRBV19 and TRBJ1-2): DGGITQSPKYLFRKEGQNVTLSCEQNLNHDAMYWYRQDPGQGLRLIYYSQIVNDFQKGDIAEGYSVSREKKESFPLTVTSAQKNPTAFYLCASSPTTSYNYGYTFGSGTRLTVV.

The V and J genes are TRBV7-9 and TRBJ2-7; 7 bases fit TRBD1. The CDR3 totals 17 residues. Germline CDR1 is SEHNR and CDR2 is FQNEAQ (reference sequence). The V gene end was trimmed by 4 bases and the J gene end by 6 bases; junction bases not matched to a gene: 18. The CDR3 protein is CASSSQDRRDSRIEQYF. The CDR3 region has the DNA TGTGCCAGCAGCTCACAGGATCGCCGGGACAGTAGGATCGAGCAGTACTTC.

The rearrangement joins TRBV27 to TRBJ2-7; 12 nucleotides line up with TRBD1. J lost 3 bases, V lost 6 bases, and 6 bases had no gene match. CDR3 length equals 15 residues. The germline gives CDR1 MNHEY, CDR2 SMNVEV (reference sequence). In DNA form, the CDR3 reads TGTGCCAGCAGAGTAGGGACAGGGGGCTTCTACGAGCAGTACTTC. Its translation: CASRVGTGGFYEQYF.

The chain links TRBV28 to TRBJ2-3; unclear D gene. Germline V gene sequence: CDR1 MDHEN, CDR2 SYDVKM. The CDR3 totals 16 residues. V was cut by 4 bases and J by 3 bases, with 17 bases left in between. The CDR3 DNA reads TGTGCCAGCAGTTGGCCCTGGTTGGGCGAGACAGATACGCAGTATTTT. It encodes CASSWPWLGETDTQYF.

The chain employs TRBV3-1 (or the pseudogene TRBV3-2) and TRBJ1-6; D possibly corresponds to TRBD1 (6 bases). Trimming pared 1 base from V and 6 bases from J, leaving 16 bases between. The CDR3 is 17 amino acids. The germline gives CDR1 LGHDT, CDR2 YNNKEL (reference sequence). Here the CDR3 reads CASSQGSWGLGNSPLHF. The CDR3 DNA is TGTGCCAGCAGCCAAGGTTCCTGGGGGCTAGGTAATTCACCCCTCCACTTT.

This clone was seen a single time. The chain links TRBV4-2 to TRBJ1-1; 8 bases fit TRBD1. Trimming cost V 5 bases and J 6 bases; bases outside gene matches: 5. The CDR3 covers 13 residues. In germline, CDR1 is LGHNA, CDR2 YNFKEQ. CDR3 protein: CASSGQGEPEAFF. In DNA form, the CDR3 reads TGTGCCAGCAGCGGACAGGGTGAGCCTGAAGCTTTCTTT.

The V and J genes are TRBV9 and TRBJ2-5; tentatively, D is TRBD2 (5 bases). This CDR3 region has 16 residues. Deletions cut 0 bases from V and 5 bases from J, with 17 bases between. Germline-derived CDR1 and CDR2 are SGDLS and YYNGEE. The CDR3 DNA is TGTGCCAGCAGCGTAGGACTCCGGGCCTCGGGGGAGACCCAGTACTTC. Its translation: CASSVGLRASGETQYF. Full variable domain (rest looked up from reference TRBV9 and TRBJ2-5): DSGVTQTPKHLITATGQRVTLRCSPRSGDLSVYWYQQSLDQGLQFLIQYYNGEERAKGNILERFSAQQFPDLHSELNLSSLELGDSALYFCASSVGLRASGETQYFGPGTRLLVL.

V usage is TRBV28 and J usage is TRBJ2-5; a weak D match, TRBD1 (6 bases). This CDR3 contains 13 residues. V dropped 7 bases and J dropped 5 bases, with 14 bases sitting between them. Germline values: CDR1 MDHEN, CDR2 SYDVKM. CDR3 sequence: CASTQGDSETQYF. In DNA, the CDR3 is TGTGCCAGCACACAGGGCGATTCGGAGACCCAGTACTTC.

As DNA, the CDR3 is TGCGCCAGCAGCTTGACACCGGGGTTCGTGAACAATTCACCCCTCCACTTT. Its protein is CASSLTPGFVNNSPLHF. The chain is built from TRBV5-1 and TRBJ1-6, with no clear D. Per the germline V gene, CDR1 is SGHRS and CDR2 is YFSETQ. The CDR3 length is 17 residues. Trimming pared 1 base from V and 7 bases from J, leaving 18 bases between.

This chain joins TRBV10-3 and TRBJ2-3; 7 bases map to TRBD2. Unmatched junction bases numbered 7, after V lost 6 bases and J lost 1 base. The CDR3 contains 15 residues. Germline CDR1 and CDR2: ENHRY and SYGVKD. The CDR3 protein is CAISNKAGGTDTQYF. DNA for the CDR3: TGTGCCATCAGCAATAAGGCGGGGGGCACAGATACGCAGTATTTT.

The CDR3 sequence: CASSQVGGNQPQHF. The CDR3 DNA reads TGCGCCAGCAGCCAAGTGGGGGGGAATCAGCCCCAGCATTTT. V gene TRBV4-1 combines with J gene TRBJ1-5, with a possible D match to TRBD1 (5 bases). V dropped 1 base and J dropped 4 bases, with 8 bases sitting between them. The germline V gene encodes CDR1 MGHRA and CDR2 YSYEKL. The CDR3 is made up of 14 amino acids.

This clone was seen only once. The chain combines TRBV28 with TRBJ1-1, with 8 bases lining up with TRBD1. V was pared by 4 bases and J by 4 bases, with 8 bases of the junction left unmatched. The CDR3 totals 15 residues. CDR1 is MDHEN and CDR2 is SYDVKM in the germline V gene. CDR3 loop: CASSSPGQGGTEAFF. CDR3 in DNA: TGTGCCAGCAGTTCCCCCGGACAGGGAGGCACTGAAGCTTTCTTT.

The CDR3 region is CASRPQTGFGELFF. DNA for the CDR3: TGTGCCAGCAGACCACAGACAGGGTTCGGGGAGCTGTTTTTT. This chain joins TRBV7-3 and TRBJ2-2; TRBD1 aligns across 7 bases. The germline V gene has CDR1 SGHTA and CDR2 FQGTGA. Trimming took 6 bases from V and 7 from J; bases not matched to a gene: 8. This CDR3 contains 14 residues.

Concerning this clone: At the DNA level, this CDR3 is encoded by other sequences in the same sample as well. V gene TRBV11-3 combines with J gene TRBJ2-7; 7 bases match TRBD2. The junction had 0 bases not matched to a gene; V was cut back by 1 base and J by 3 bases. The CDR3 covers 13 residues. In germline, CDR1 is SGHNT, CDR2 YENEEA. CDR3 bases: TGTGCCAGCAGCTTAGGGGGGGGCTACGAGCAGTACTTC. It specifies CASSLGGGYEQYF.

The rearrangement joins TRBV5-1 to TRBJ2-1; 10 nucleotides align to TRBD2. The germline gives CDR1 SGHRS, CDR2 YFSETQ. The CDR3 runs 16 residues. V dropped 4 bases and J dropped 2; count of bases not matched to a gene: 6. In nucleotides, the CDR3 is TGCGCCAGCAGCCGATCTAGCGGGGGAACCTACAATGAGCAGTTCTTC. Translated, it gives CASSRSSGGTYNEQFF.